The 25 T cell receptor beta chains in this list originate from one sample, sequenced in a study of T cells in Graves' hyperthyroidism and ophthalmopathy. TCR beta CDR3 regions were amplified from RNA transcripts. Carried out on the TCR CDR3, a first-round RT-PCR used the HTBI primer set. TCRdb fed the multiplex PCR reads into MiXCR, producing one record per CDR3 protein. This sample has 660,000 or so distinct CDR3 sequences; roughly 20% occur once, and the top ten carry under 35%. Sequencing input: blood. Every receptor here comes from a man aged 30-40 years with Graves' ophthalmopathy.

The rearrangement joins TRBV9 to TRBJ2-1, with TRBD1 matching over 9 bases. CDR3 length equals 14 residues. V trimming: 6 bases; J trimming: 8 bases; junction bases outside the gene matches: 9. Germline CDR1 and CDR2: SGDLS and YYNGEE. The CDR3 DNA is TGTGCCAGCAACTCCGACAGGGGGGGTGATGAGCAGTTCTTC. Translation: CASNSDRGGDEQFF. The variable domain in full, completed from reference TRBV9 and TRBJ2-1, reads DSGVTQTPKHLITATGQRVTLRCSPRSGDLSVYWYQQSLDQGLQFLIQYYNGEERAKGNILERFSAQQFPDLHSELNLSSLELGDSALYFCASNSDRGGDEQFFGPGTRLTVL.

This clonotype has only a few counts. This rearrangement joins TRBV5-4 to TRBJ1-1; the D gene is possibly TRBD1 (6 bases). Germline assignment: CDR1 SGHNT and CDR2 YYREEE (reference sequence). The V and J ends lost 2 bases and 7 bases respectively, with 15 bases between them. CDR3 length: 14 amino acids. The CDR3 spells CASSLAIRTDEAFF. The CDR3 DNA sequence: TGTGCCAGCAGCTTAGCCATCCGGACAGATGAAGCTTTCTTT.

This chain connects TRBV25-1 to TRBJ2-2, with a weak D call TRBD2 (6 bases). Trimming took 4 bases from V and 3 from J, leaving 9 bases between them. From germline, CDR1 is MGHDK and CDR2 SYGVNS. The CDR3 covers 14 residues. The chain's CDR3 is CASSVAGHTGELFF. The DNA for the CDR3 is TGTGCCAGCAGTGTGGCGGGGCACACCGGGGAGCTGTTTTTT. The full variable domain, in which reference TRBV25-1 and TRBJ2-2 provide the parts outside the CDR3, is EADIYQTPRYLVIGTGKKITLECSQTMGHDKMYWYQQDPGMELHLIHYSYGVNSTEKGDLSSESTVSRIRTEHFPLTLESARPSHTSQYLCASSVAGHTGELFFGEGSRLTVL.

The chain uses TRBV18 and TRBJ1-6, with a possible D match to TRBD1 (6 bases). Between the trimmed V and J ends, which lost 4 bases and 7 bases, there was a span of 17 bases. Germline CDR1 KGHSH, CDR2 LQKENI. The CDR3 length is 16 residues. CDR3 protein: CASSRLPGQQNSPLHF. CDR3 coding DNA: TGTGCCAGCTCACGTTTGCCCGGACAGCAGAATTCACCCCTCCACTTT.

The J gene is TRBJ1-3, the V gene TRBV11-2; D is ambiguous. The length of the CDR3 is 15 residues. CDR1 and CDR2 (germline): SGHAT, FQNNGV. The V gene lost 4 bases and the J gene lost 2 bases, with 12 bases spanning the gap. Here the CDR3 DNA reads TGTGCCAGCAGCTCCCCCACGGATACTGGAAACACCATATATTTT. Its translation: CASSSPTDTGNTIYF.

The chain has TRBV28 and TRBJ2-7; TRBD2 matches at 7 bases. The CDR3 totals 14 residues. Germline trimming cut 7 bases from V and 5 bases from J; bases unmatched to any gene: 11. CDR1 MDHEN and CDR2 SYDVKM come from the germline V gene. The CDR3 loop reads CASTPSGELNEQYF. As DNA, the CDR3 is TGTGCCAGCACCCCCAGCGGGGAGTTAAACGAGCAGTACTTC.

V gene TRBV20-1 combines with J gene TRBJ2-7, with 12 bases fitting TRBD2. Germline CDR1 DFQATT, CDR2 SNEGSKA (reference sequence). This CDR3 spans 17 amino acids. The V and J ends lost 0 bases and 3 bases, in that order; junction bases with no gene match: 9. CDR3 bases: TGCAGTGCTAGAGATGGGAGGAGGACTAGCGGGATCTACGAGCAGTACTTC. Translated, it gives CSARDGRRTSGIYEQYF.

There are many counts of this clonotype. The chain couples TRBV5-5 to TRBJ1-2; D unclear. CDR1 is SGHKS and CDR2 is YYEKEE in the germline V gene (reference sequence). The germline V and J ends were trimmed by 2 bases and 0 bases, with 11 bases remaining between them. CDR3 size: 15 residues. The chain's CDR3 is CASSLEGRANYGYTF. The CDR3 coding sequence is TGTGCCAGCAGCTTAGAGGGTAGAGCTAACTATGGCTACACCTTC.

A word on this clonotype: Being one base from a much bigger clone, this may be a read error. The J gene is TRBJ2-3, the V gene TRBV20-1; D possibly corresponds to TRBD2 (6 bases). V dropped 2 bases and J dropped 8 bases, with 20 bases sitting between them. CDR3 length: 15 residues. Germline lookup yields CDR1 DFQATT and CDR2 SNEGSKA (reference sequence). The CDR3 is CSARNGRERGGTQYF. The DNA for the CDR3 is TGCAGTGCTAGAAACGGGCGGGAAAGGGGAGGTACGCAGTATTTT.

This clonotype was seen a handful of times. The chain is built from TRBV12-3 or TRBV12-4 and TRBJ2-7; 10 bases are shared with TRBD1. V lost 6 bases to trimming and J lost 5 bases; unmatched junction nucleotides: 10. This CDR3 comprises 15 residues. CDR3 DNA sequence: TGTGCCAGCAGGCTGACGGGACAGGGGCCCCACGAGCAGTACTTC. Translation gives CASRLTGQGPHEQYF.

V is TRBV3-1 and J is TRBJ1-2; TRBD1 might be the D (5 bases). Looked up from germline, CDR1 is LGHDT and CDR2 is YNNKEL (reference sequence). The CDR3 has 15 residues. The V gene lost 4 bases and the J gene lost 3 bases, with 15 bases spanning the gap. The CDR3 region has the DNA TGTGCCAGCAGCCCCCTCCTCACAGGAGACTATGGCTACACCTTC. Its protein is CASSPLLTGDYGYTF.

There are a few counts of this clonotype. The chain carries TRBV18 and TRBJ1-1; D is unclear. Germline V CDR1 and CDR2: KGHSH, LQKENI. V was trimmed by 7 bases and J by 3 bases, leaving 27 bases between them. The CDR3 has 18 residues. The CDR3 DNA reads as TGTGCCAGCTTACTAGCGCCCTTGGGTGGGGTGAGAGACACTGAAGCTTTCTTT. Its protein is CASLLAPLGGVRDTEAFF.

This clonotype was seen at least ten times. The CDR3 nucleotides are TGTGCCAGCAGTTTTCTGTCGGGGGCGCGTCCCTACGAGCAGTACTTC. Protein product: CASSFLSGARPYEQYF. The chain employs TRBV28 and TRBJ2-7, with D possibly called TRBD1 or TRBD2 (6 bases each). V lost 3 bases, J lost 2 bases, and 17 bases lay in between. The CDR3 loop spans 16 amino acids. The V gene's germline CDR1 is MDHEN and CDR2 SYDVKM.

The V gene is TRBV28, the J gene TRBJ2-3, with D possibly TRBD2 on 6 matching bases. This CDR3 is 15 amino acids long. From germline, CDR1 is MDHEN and CDR2 SYDVKM. V lost 6 bases and J lost 0, with 13 bases in between. This CDR3 is CASRPGGTSTDTQYF. DNA of the CDR3: TGTGCCAGCAGACCCGGCGGGACTAGCACAGATACGCAGTATTTT.

This chain joins TRBV6-1 and TRBJ1-3; D is ambiguous. The V and J ends lost 10 bases and 5 bases respectively, with 24 bases between them. This CDR3 spans 16 amino acids. Germline CDR1 and CDR2: MNHNS and SASEGT. The CDR3 DNA reads TGTGCCACCTCTCCTGTGGCTGGGAGTTATCGAAACACCATATATTTT. Its translation is CATSPVAGSYRNTIYF.

In this sample, this clonotype turned up many times. The V and J genes are TRBV27 and TRBJ1-2; 11 positions match TRBD1. There are 14 residues in the CDR3. Unmatched junction bases numbered 4, after V lost 6 bases and J lost 4 bases. Germline CDR1 and CDR2: MNHEY and SMNVEV (reference sequence). The CDR3 DNA reads TGTGCCAGCAGCCGAGGGACAGGGGGCTATGGCTACACCTTC. Translation gives CASSRGTGGYGYTF.

The rearrangement uses TRBV7-9 and TRBJ2-7, with 7 bases matching TRBD1. Germline assignment: CDR1 SEHNR and CDR2 FQNEAQ (reference sequence). Germline trimming cut 4 bases from V and 4 bases from J; bases unmatched to any gene: 10. This CDR3 is 15 amino acids long. The CDR3 here is CASSSSSDRVYEQYF. For the CDR3, the DNA is TGTGCCAGCAGCTCCTCGAGCGACAGGGTGTACGAGCAGTACTTC.

This clonotype appeared a few times. This chain links TRBV7-9 with TRBJ2-7; D unresolved. The CDR3 is 14 residues long. The V gene's germline CDR1 is SEHNR and CDR2 FQNEAQ (reference sequence). The V and J ends lost 2 bases and 5 bases respectively, with 13 bases between them. CDR3 region: CASSLWSSLDEQYF. CDR3 DNA sequence: TGTGCCAGCAGCTTATGGTCGTCTCTCGACGAGCAGTACTTC.

The rearrangement links TRBV9 to TRBJ1-1; possibly TRBD1 for D (5 bases). Deletions cut 0 bases from V and 0 bases from J, with 15 bases between. The CDR3 consists of 17 residues. CDR1 and CDR2 (germline): SGDLS, YYNGEE. The CDR3 sequence is CASSVGGAIRMNTEAFF. The CDR3 bases are TGTGCCAGCAGCGTAGGTGGGGCGATTAGGATGAACACTGAAGCTTTCTTT.

The chain uses TRBV3-1 and TRBJ2-5; TRBD2 is a possible D gene (6 bases). CDR3 length: 17 amino acids. CDR1 and CDR2 from the germline V gene are LGHDT and YNNKEL (reference sequence). Deletions cut 0 bases from V and 1 base from J, with 15 bases between. DNA of the CDR3: TGTGCCAGCAGCCAAGAGGCGGGAATCCCAGGCCAAGAGACCCAGTACTTC. Protein product: CASSQEAGIPGQETQYF.

This clonotype has more than one count but fewer than ten. The chain carries TRBV12-3 or TRBV12-4 and TRBJ2-6; D may be TRBD1 (6 bases). Trimming took off 6 bases at V and 2 bases at J, with 11 bases between the two ends. The CDR3 is made up of 15 amino acids. CDR3 protein: CASRPQGTGANVLTF. DNA for the CDR3: TGTGCCAGCAGGCCTCAGGGGACTGGGGCCAACGTCCTGACTTTC.

The chain employs TRBV7-2 and TRBJ2-5, with D uncertain. Germline CDR1 and CDR2: SGHTA and FQGNSA. The V end was cut by 1 base, the J end by 5 bases, with 14 bases between. The CDR3 runs to 15 residues. The CDR3 protein is CASSLGDWGSETQYF. The CDR3 DNA is TGTGCCAGCAGCTTAGGGGATTGGGGTAGTGAGACCCAGTACTTC.

This rearrangement joins TRBV20-1 to TRBJ1-1; unclear D gene. V was pared by 4 bases and J by 6 bases, with 15 bases between. The germline V gene has CDR1 DFQATT and CDR2 SNEGSKA (reference sequence). The CDR3 has 13 amino acids. The DNA for the CDR3 is TGCAGTGCTATTGAAGGGTTTATCGCTGAAGCTTTCTTT. Translating gives CSAIEGFIAEAFF.

This clonotype was observed at least ten times. The rearrangement uses TRBV7-9 and TRBJ2-1; D uncertain. V was cut by 6 bases and J by 8 bases, with 8 bases left in between. Germline values: CDR1 SEHNR, CDR2 FQNEAQ (reference sequence). CDR3 length: 11 residues. Here the CDR3 DNA reads TGTGCCAGCAGAGTGGGCCATGAGCAGTTCTTC. Amino acid sequence: CASRVGHEQFF. Supplemented by reference TRBV7-9 and TRBJ2-1, the full variable domain reads DTGVSQNPRHKITKRGQNVTFRCDPISEHNRLYWYRQTLGQGPEFLTYFQNEAQLEKSRLLSDRFSAERPKGSFSTLEIQRTEQGDSAMYLCASRVGHEQFFGPGTRLTVL.

This clonotype was found a few times. V usage is TRBV9 and J usage is TRBJ2-7; a possible D gene is TRBD2 (6 bases). Between the trimmed V and J ends, which lost 4 bases and 0 bases, there was a span of 14 bases. The CDR3 is 15 residues long. From germline, CDR1 is SGDLS and CDR2 YYNGEE. CDR3 DNA sequence: TGTGCCAGCAGCCCCCGGACTACCATCTCCTACGAGCAGTACTTC. It codes for CASSPRTTISYEQYF. Drawing the rest from reference TRBV9 and TRBJ2-7, the complete variable domain is DSGVTQTPKHLITATGQRVTLRCSPRSGDLSVYWYQQSLDQGLQFLIQYYNGEERAKGNILERFSAQQFPDLHSELNLSSLELGDSALYFCASSPRTTISYEQYFGPGTRLTVT.